Shown below are 10 T cell receptor beta chains from a single sample sequenced in a study of CD8+ T cells in alopecia areata (dated by TCRdb to 2016 to 2019). The time point label here, explained by the study, means: around 29 days on oral tofacitinib. The sample's treatment or condition label, in plain terms: oral pan-JAK inhibitor, 5-10 mg twice daily. Libraries were built with the immunoSEQ multiplex PCR assay. RNA was extracted from all samples and reverse transcribed into cDNA as template for TCR sequencing. TCRdb stores this immuneACCESS table with in-frame sequences only. Part of the clones is absent; in the studies checked, under half of the shortfall reflects unresolved V genes, and no reason is known for the rest. Across this sample there are more than 130,000 clones, with approximately 85% seen only once. The ten top clones hold approximately 25% of the sample. The starting material was CD8+ T cells sorted from blood, obtained at week 4, from a patient treated with tofacitinib. These receptors came from a human donor with alopecia areata.

The genes are TRBV7-9 and TRBJ2-1; 13 bases align to TRBD2. Germline V CDR1 and CDR2: SEHNR, FQNEAQ (reference sequence). The CDR3 loop spans 16 amino acids. The trim removed 5 bases at V and 7 bases at J, leaving 8 bases unmatched. CDR3 residues: CASSLTSGGAYNEQFF. DNA for the CDR3: TGTGCCAGCAGCCTCACTAGCGGGGGGGCTTATAATGAGCAGTTCTTC. Full variable domain (outside the CDR3, taken from reference TRBV7-9 and TRBJ2-1): DTGVSQNPRHKITKRGQNVTFRCDPISEHNRLYWYRQTLGQGPEFLTYFQNEAQLEKSRLLSDRFSAERPKGSFSTLEIQRTEQGDSAMYLCASSLTSGGAYNEQFFGPGTRLTVL.

This clone has a single count. The chain has TRBV25-1 and TRBJ2-5; 8 bases fit TRBD2. Unmatched junction bases numbered 5, after V lost 3 bases and J lost 2 bases. The germline V gene encodes CDR1 MGHDK and CDR2 SYGVNS. The length of the CDR3 is 15 residues. This CDR3 reads CASSDPLAGQETQYF. The CDR3, as DNA: TGTGCCAGCAGTGATCCCTTAGCGGGGCAAGAGACCCAGTACTTC. The complete variable domain, with remaining parts taken from reference TRBV25-1 and TRBJ2-5, reads EADIYQTPRYLVIGTGKKITLECSQTMGHDKMYWYQQDPGMELHLIHYSYGVNSTEKGDLSSESTVSRIRTEHFPLTLESARPSHTSQYLCASSDPLAGQETQYFGPGTRLLVL.

The V call is TRBV6-5, the J call TRBJ1-2, with 7 bases identical to TRBD1. Per germline, CDR1 MNHEY and CDR2 SVGAGI. J was trimmed by 5 bases and V by 7 bases; bases with no gene match: 4. The CDR3 has 12 amino acids. The CDR3 spells CASTGQDYGYTF. CDR3 coding DNA: TGTGCCAGCACAGGACAGGATTATGGCTACACCTTC.

The genes are TRBV6-4 and TRBJ2-7, with a possible D match to TRBD1 (5 bases). The CDR3 extends over 14 amino acids. Germline V gene lookup returns CDR1 MRHNA and CDR2 SNTAGT. V was cut by 2 bases and J by 5 bases, with 13 bases left in between. CDR3 region: CASSDPGRVHEQYF. In DNA form, the CDR3 reads TGTGCCAGCAGTGACCCCGGCAGGGTCCACGAGCAGTACTTC.

This sequence joins TRBV7-6 and TRBJ2-5, with D perhaps matching TRBD1 or TRBD2 (5 bases each). Trimming shortened V by 2 bases and J by 5 bases, and 15 bases separated the two germline ends. This CDR3 contains 15 residues. Germline V gives CDR1 SGHVS, CDR2 FNYEAQ. The CDR3 sequence: CASSLPLGEDETQYF. The CDR3 DNA reads as TGTGCCAGCAGCTTACCCTTGGGGGAAGATGAGACCCAGTACTTC.

The chain uses TRBV7-2 and TRBJ2-3, with TRBD2 identical over 11 bases. V gave up 3 bases and J gave up 2 bases; unmatched junction bases: 7. There are 17 residues in the CDR3. Germline V gives CDR1 SGHTA, CDR2 FQGNSA. Written as DNA, the CDR3 is TGTGCCAGCAGCTTCAAACTAGCGGGAGCAGCCACAGATACGCAGTATTTT. Its protein is CASSFKLAGAATDTQYF.

This clone has a single count. The chain has TRBV6-1 and TRBJ2-7; 7 bases agree with TRBD1. This CDR3 contains 17 residues. Germline trimming cut 5 bases from V and 3 bases from J; bases unmatched to any gene: 16. Germline V CDR1 and CDR2: MNHNS, SASEGT. The CDR3 spells CASSKGQVKKPDYEQYF. CDR3 bases: TGTGCCAGCAGTAAAGGACAGGTAAAAAAGCCGGACTACGAGCAGTACTTC.

The chain recombines TRBV4-1 with TRBJ1-5; no definite D call. There are 14 residues in the CDR3. V lost 1 base, J lost 4 bases, and 8 bases lay in between. The germline gives CDR1 MGHRA, CDR2 YSYEKL. This CDR3 is CASSQARENQPQHF. Here the CDR3 DNA reads TGCGCCAGCAGCCAAGCACGGGAAAATCAGCCCCAGCATTTT.

This clone occurred a few times. V is TRBV7-2 and J is TRBJ2-7; D not certain. With 1 base removed from V and 0 bases from J, the gap between germline ends came to 13 bases. Germline CDR1 and CDR2: SGHTA and FQGNSA. The CDR3 loop spans 16 amino acids. The CDR3 DNA reads as TGTGCCAGCAGCTTAGTTCAAAGGTCCGGCTCCTACGAGCAGTACTTC. It is translated as CASSLVQRSGSYEQYF.

The chain uses TRBV7-9 and TRBJ2-1; D is unclear. V lost 4 bases to trimming and J lost 10 bases, with 14 bases between them. Germline V gene lookup returns CDR1 SEHNR and CDR2 FQNEAQ (reference sequence). CDR3 length: 13 amino acids. The CDR3, as DNA: TGTGCCAGCAGCTCTCCTCTGTCTGGCGAGCAGTTCTTC. Amino acid sequence: CASSSPLSGEQFF.